The TCR beta chain under discussion was sequenced for a study of T cell responses to AZD1222 COVID-19 vaccine. Overall study results and limits: It was only a handful of AZD1222 recipients who were seropositive at baseline. Researchers report vaccine-associated CD4 TCRs spanning spike, with dominance at 160-218 and 743-854. Repertoire samples came only from after the peak T cell response.

Regarding this clone: What it binds is unknown.

Some clones are missing from TCRdb's copy, which holds only in-frame ones; the method was immunoSEQ multiplex PCR. The sample lists 65,000 to 85,000 clones; 70% to 90% were seen once. Germline CDR1 and CDR2: SGHRS and YFSETQ. The CDR3 covers 13 residues. V lost 4 bases, J lost 4 bases, and 3 bases stayed unmatched. The receptor's source is an adult who received the AZD1222 COVID-19 vaccine. The source was peripheral blood, collected 28 days after the second AZD1222 dose. The chain employs TRBV5-1 and TRBJ2-5; TRBD1 aligns across 8 bases. The CDR3 sequence: CASSPGTGETQYF. CDR3 DNA sequence: TGCGCCAGCAGCCCCGGGACAGGAGAGACCCAGTACTTC.